This T cell receptor beta chain was obtained from a study of T cell responses to AZD1222 COVID-19 vaccine. This table comes from immunoSEQ multiplex PCR, and its TCRdb copy is limited to in-frame clones, with some not included. Altogether around 120,000 clones are present, around 90% being singletons, with the ten largest covering roughly 8.4%. The CDR3 consists of 17 residues. CDR1 is SQVTM, CDR2 ANQGSEA, per germline. V was clipped by 4 bases and J by 0 bases; unmatched bases: 14. The rearrangement joins TRBV29-1 to TRBJ1-2; TRBD1 matches at 7 bases. This sequence was found in an adult in good health. The sequencing here drew on peripheral blood, taken on day 0 of AZD1222 vaccination. The CDR3 spells CSVGTVDRATANYGYTF. DNA for the CDR3: TGCAGCGTTGGGACTGTCGACAGGGCCACGGCTAACTATGGCTACACCTTC.